The clone carrying this TCR beta chain was recorded at least ten times. Its target is unknown. The data were obtained in a study of post-analysis software for immune sequencing data. Overall study context: Both relapsing-remitting and secondary progressive multiple sclerosis featured among the disease courses, as did progressive-relapsing multiple sclerosis. Study-wide findings and caveats: Among 5 or 6 TRBV segments more frequent in patients than controls were TRBV5-6, TRBV5-1 and TRBV20-1. Controls had significantly higher normalized Chao1 diversity than multiple sclerosis patients.

The V gene lost 1 base and the J gene lost 6 bases, with 18 bases spanning the gap. The V gene's germline CDR1 is MGHRA and CDR2 YSYEKL. The CDR3 sequence is 16 residues long. cDNA libraries of TCR beta carried unique molecular identifiers. Once roughly 0.9 to 11 million T cells were used, some 500,000 cDNA molecules resulted. Using its own MiXCR run on the PCR reads, TCRdb lists one record per CDR3 protein. The profile shows 150,000 to 200,000 distinct CDR3 sequences, roughly 30% of them singletons. V and J are TRBV4-1 and TRBJ1-2; D is unresolved. The sample comprised blood. This TCR was recovered from a girl aged 5-17 years with multiple sclerosis. The CDR3, as DNA: TGCGCCAGCAGCCAAGGGGATGCATCCCAAAAAAATGGCTACACCTTC. It encodes CASSQGDASQKNGYTF.